This is a list of T cell receptor beta chains from one sample in a study of blood T cell repertoires in COVID-19. The data were produced by immunoSEQ multiplex PCR, yet TCRdb's version contains in-frame clones alone and is incomplete. The data show 65,000 or so clones, approximately 80% seen once. The sequenced sample was peripheral blood. Receptors were obtained from a man in his thirties or forties with COVID-19, enrolled during active disease. CDR3s include the opening cysteine and the closing phenylalanine or tryptophan. The order of the fields is J gene, V gene, CDR3 protein.

TRBJ2-1,TRBV11-2,CASSSSGRSYNEQFF
TRBJ1-6,TRBV6-5,CASSWTGRNSPLHF
TRBJ2-3,TRBV29-1,CSVEDPGLDTQYF
TRBJ2-7,TRBV19,CASSIGQLYEQYF
TRBJ2-7,TRBV5-1,CASSLVGLPQPYEQYF
TRBJ1-1,TRBV20-1,CSASRGATRDTEAFF
TRBJ2-1,TRBV11-2,CASSRTRSYNEQFF
TRBJ1-2,TRBV28,CASSLSGGNYGYTF
TRBJ2-5,TRBV9,CASSVGVSQETQYF
TRBJ2-3,TRBV7-8,CASSPGTSTDTQYF
TRBJ2-7,TRBV10-1,CASSAGGARDEQYF
TRBJ1-1,TRBV2,CASSTGGITEAFF
TRBJ1-6,TRBV10-2,CASSVGRSSYNSPLHF
TRBJ1-2,TRBV11-2,CASTQRGVNSGYTF
TRBJ2-1,TRBV5-6,CASSFRGTDDNEQFF
TRBJ2-5,TRBV11-2,CASSQLALTAGETQYF
TRBJ2-3,TRBV24-1,CATSDFGPSGTDTQYF
TRBJ1-2,TRBV4-3,CASSQEPQGNYGYTF
TRBJ2-3,TRBV7-9,CASSASAADTQYF
TRBJ2-6,TRBV18,CASSTDTGNIGANVLTF
TRBJ2-1,TRBV6-5,CASSPVIGRANEQFF
TRBJ2-7,TRBV6-5,CASSYSRAGREQYF
TRBJ2-7,TRBV7-2,CASSLDGTGNGYEQYF
TRBJ1-1,TRBV7-9,CASSRQGVDTEAFF
TRBJ1-1,TRBV18,CASSPGRIEAFF
TRBJ1-2,TRBV30,CAWSVTGKGYTF
TRBJ2-5,TRBV5-4,CASSGVAGGFEETQYF
TRBJ2-7,TRBV5-4,CATQPGGRSSYEQYF
TRBJ2-7,TRBV5-6,CASSLGGAGGPFEQYF
TRBJ2-7,TRBV7-2,CASSPTGTGAYEQYF
TRBJ1-5,TRBV19,CASSIITGQGNQPQHF
TRBJ2-1,TRBV28,CASNLGSSYNEQFF
TRBJ2-7,TRBV6-5,CASSTRLAGEREQYF
TRBJ2-5,TRBV21-1,CASSKVRDRVTKTQYF
TRBJ2-1,TRBV30,CAWKHLGGPGEQFF
TRBJ2-7,TRBV7-9,CASSRPGTGSYEQYF
TRBJ2-7,TRBV5-6,CASSFIDRAYEQYF